This T cell receptor beta chain was captured in a study of identical twins. Whole-study results and caveats: Clonotypes of the beta chain that were abundant in cord blood carried fewer insertions (memory repertoires showed none).

Template switching introduced a universal primer site, and the cDNA bore unique molecular identifiers. TCRdb called the 5' RACE reads again in MiXCR, with one record for every CDR3 protein. The sample contains about 530,000 distinct CDR3 sequences, about 20% of which appear only once. V dropped 4 bases and J dropped 13 bases, with 11 bases sitting between them. Germline loops: CDR1 SEHNR, CDR2 FQNEAQ (reference sequence). The CDR3 has 11 amino acids. On this clonotype: Its antigen remains unidentified.

The sample was also reused in another study, on yellow fever vaccine responses in identical twins.

This chain uses TRBV7-9 with TRBJ2-1; maybe TRBD2 (5 bases). Sample: CD4+ T cells sorted from blood. The TCR originated in a woman in her late teens or twenties in good health. The CDR3, as DNA: TGTGCCAGCAGCTCCAATGAGGGACAGTTCTTC. This translates into CASSSNEGQFF.